These T cell receptor beta chains were read from a single sample in a study of radiotherapy plus CTLA-4 blockade in lung cancer. This table comes from immunoSEQ multiplex PCR, and its TCRdb copy is limited to in-frame clones, with some not included. This sample yields 60,000 to 70,000 clones, of which approximately 83% are seen a single time; 4% to 5% belongs to the top ten. Sample: peripheral blood, taken from a patient treated with radiotherapy plus ipilimumab. These receptors all stem from a human donor with non-small cell lung cancer who had a partial response to radiotherapy plus ipilimumab. CDR3s include the opening cysteine and the closing phenylalanine or tryptophan. The D gene is left open where the match is weak. Only some rows state a clone size, as once, few, many or a class for expanded clones.

abundance	len	d_gene	v_gene	j_gene	CDR3aa	CDR3nt
.	15	TRBD2	TRBV28	TRBJ2-5	CASVGLAGVRETQYF	TGTGCCAGCGTGGGACTAGCGGGAGTTCGGGAGACCCAGTACTTC
few	15	TRBD2	TRBV7-9	TRBJ2-7	CASSLWREGSYEQYF	TGTGCCAGCAGCTTATGGCGGGAGGGCTCCTACGAGCAGTACTTC
.	13	TRBD1	TRBV28	TRBJ1-1	CASSLYGTGEAFF	TGTGCCAGCAGTTTGTACGGGACAGGCGAAGCTTTCTTT
.	14	TRBD2	TRBV5-6	TRBJ2-1	CASSSGLADNEQFF	TGTGCCAGCAGCTCGGGACTAGCGGACAATGAGCAGTTCTTC
.	13	TRBD1	TRBV18	TRBJ1-1	CASSVAQGVEAFF	TGTGCCAGCTCCGTGGCTCAGGGGGTCGAAGCTTTCTTT
.	14	.	TRBV11-3	TRBJ2-3	CASSLADSSDTQYF	TGTGCCAGCAGCTTGGCGGACAGCTCAGATACGCAGTATTTT
.	13	.	TRBV9	TRBJ2-3	CASSVTVADTQYF	TGTGCCAGCAGCGTAACAGTTGCCGATACGCAGTATTTT
.	17	TRBD2	TRBV11-2	TRBJ2-6	CASSLDRGVYGANVLTF	TGTGCCAGCAGCTTAGATCGGGGGGTGTATGGGGCCAACGTCCTGACTTTC
.	15	TRBD2	TRBV5-4	TRBJ2-1	CASSRPTSGKNEQFF	TGTGCCAGCAGCCGGCCGACTAGCGGGAAAAATGAGCAGTTCTTC
.	13	.	TRBV28	TRBJ2-7	CASSLTGSLEQYF	TGTGCCAGCAGTTTGACGGGTTCTCTAGAGCAGTACTTC
.	15	.	TRBV27	TRBJ2-1	CASSYMARGYNEQFF	TGTGCCAGCAGTTATATGGCGCGGGGTTACAATGAGCAGTTCTTC
once	14	.	TRBV11-2	TRBJ1-3	CASSAGISGNTIYF	TGTGCCAGCAGCGCAGGGATCTCTGGAAACACCATATATTTT
large	15	.	TRBV4-1	TRBJ2-7	CASSQDGASDYEQYF	TGCGCCAGCAGCCAAGATGGGGCTAGCGACTACGAGCAGTACTTC
.	12	.	TRBV28	TRBJ2-7	CASRVPPREQYF	TGTGCCAGCAGAGTACCTCCGAGGGAGCAGTACTTC
.	14	.	TRBV28	TRBJ1-5	CASSLKGGHQPQHF	TGTGCCAGCAGTTTAAAGGGGGGGCATCAGCCCCAGCATTTT
.	13	.	TRBV11-2	TRBJ1-4	CASSRERDEKLFF	TGTGCCAGCAGTCGGGAGCGCGATGAAAAACTGTTTTTT
.	15	TRBD2	TRBV6-5	TRBJ2-7	CASSYSAAGLYEQYF	TGTGCCAGCAGTTACTCAGCAGCGGGGCTATACGAGCAGTACTTC
.	15	.	TRBV6-1	TRBJ1-4	CASSEALWTYEKLFF	TGTGCCAGCAGTGAAGCGCTATGGACTTATGAAAAACTGTTTTTT
.	13	.	TRBV11-3	TRBJ2-3	CASSLGTSDTQYF	TGTGCCAGCAGCTTAGGGACTTCAGATACGCAGTATTTT
.	14	.	TRBV27	TRBJ2-1	CASSLHGGGGEQFF	TGTGCCAGCAGTCTCCACGGGGGCGGGGGTGAGCAGTTCTTC
once	14	.	TRBV28	TRBJ2-1	CASTGSSSYNEQFF	TGTGCCAGCACAGGGTCGAGCTCCTACAATGAGCAGTTCTTC
.	15	.	TRBV5-5	TRBJ1-4	CASSLGAAPNEKLFF	TGTGCCAGCAGCTTGGGCGCCGCACCTAATGAAAAACTGTTTTTT
.	17	.	TRBV19	TRBJ1-1	CASSIVPQDPMNTEAFF	TGTGCCAGTAGTATAGTACCACAGGACCCCATGAACACTGAAGCTTTCTTT
once	12	.	TRBV28	TRBJ1-5	CASTQLKRPQHF	TGTGCCAGCACCCAACTGAAGCGGCCCCAGCATTTT
.	13	.	TRBV7-2	TRBJ2-1	CASSSSSYNEQFF	TGTGCCAGCAGCTCGAGCTCCTACAATGAGCAGTTCTTC
.	16	TRBD2	TRBV7-9	TRBJ2-5	CASSLDGLAGAETQYF	TGTGCCAGCAGCTTAGATGGTCTAGCGGGAGCGGAGACCCAGTACTTC
.	14	TRBD2	TRBV5-1	TRBJ2-1	CASSNSGDYNEQFF	TGCGCCAGCAGCAATAGCGGGGACTACAATGAGCAGTTCTTC
.	18	TRBD2	TRBV5-1	TRBJ2-1	CASSWGGTSGRRYNEQFF	TGCGCCAGCAGCTGGGGTGGGACTAGCGGGAGGCGGTACAATGAGCAGTTCTTC
.	17	TRBD2	TRBV7-2	TRBJ2-7	CASSYSSTSGSSYEQYF	TGTGCCAGCAGCTATTCCTCGACGAGCGGGAGCTCCTACGAGCAGTACTTC
.	16	.	TRBV5-4	TRBJ2-1	CASSGSGTLSYNEQFF	TGTGCCAGCAGCGGATCCGGGACTCTTTCCTACAATGAGCAGTTCTTC
few	14	.	TRBV4-1	TRBJ1-1	CASSQDYSNTEAFF	TGCGCCAGCAGCCAAGATTACTCGAACACTGAAGCTTTCTTT
once	17	TRBD2	TRBV4-1	TRBJ2-7	CASSQDLRGTSGRELFF	TGCGCCAGCAGCCAAGATCTTCGTGGGACTAGCGGGAGGGAGTTGTTCTTC
.	15	.	TRBV7-6	TRBJ2-7	CASSLRLRDSYEQYF	TGTGCCAGCAGCTTACGGTTGCGGGACTCCTACGAGCAGTACTTC